Following are 7 T cell receptor beta chains from one sample sequenced in a study of blood T cell repertoires in COVID-19. Sequencing was performed with immunoSEQ multiplex PCR; in TCRdb, only in-frame clones are kept and a portion is missing. The sample shows 40,000 to 50,000 clones, around 90% of them seen only once. Sequenced sample: peripheral blood. These receptors originate from a human donor in a cohort sampled during active COVID-19.

For this clone: Germline and junction disagree at one end, which may indicate a read error. The chain joins TRBV2 to TRBJ1-6; 8 bases are a match to TRBD1. This CDR3 contains 15 residues. Germline CDR1 reads SNHLY; CDR2 reads FYNNEI. DNA for the CDR3: TGTGCCAGCAATATCAGGACAGGGTATAGTTCACCCCTCCACTTT. Translation: CASNIRTGYSSPLHF.

The V call is TRBV7-2, the J call TRBJ2-5; D remains unclear. Germline V gives CDR1 SGHTA, CDR2 FQGNSA. The V end was cut by 1 base, the J end by 2 bases, with 8 bases between. This CDR3 region has 14 residues. The CDR3 here is CASSLVNRQETQYF. The CDR3 DNA is TGTGCCAGCAGCTTAGTGAACAGACAAGAGACCCAGTACTTC.

The rearrangement joins TRBV6-5 to TRBJ1-5; the D is unclear. The germline V gene has CDR1 MNHEY and CDR2 SVGAGI. This CDR3 is built from 13 residues. The V end lost 0 bases, the J end lost 4 bases, and 4 bases lay between the germline ends. CDR3 residues: CASSYSENQPQHF. CDR3 nucleotide sequence: TGTGCCAGCAGTTACTCGGAGAATCAGCCCCAGCATTTT.

V usage is TRBV11-2 and J usage is TRBJ1-1; D gene unclear. CDR1 is SGHAT, CDR2 FQNNGV, per germline. The CDR3 is made up of 13 amino acids. V lost 2 bases and J 1 base, leaving 5 bases between the germline ends. In DNA, the CDR3 is TGTGCCAGCAGCTTAATTAGGAACACTGAAGCTTTCTTT. The encoded protein is CASSLIRNTEAFF.

V gene TRBV9 combines with J gene TRBJ2-7; tentative D call: TRBD2 (5 bases). V lost 4 bases and J 12 bases, leaving 20 bases between the germline ends. This CDR3 contains 13 residues. Per the germline V gene, CDR1 is SGDLS and CDR2 is YYNGEE. CDR3 sequence (DNA): TGTGCCAGCAGCTCTCCGGCCGGGAACAAGCTGTACGTC. It yields the protein CASSSPAGNKLYV.

The chain has TRBV11-3 and TRBJ2-5, with 7 bases identical to TRBD1. The CDR3 spans 14 residues. V was pared by 7 bases and J by 4 bases, with 9 bases of the junction left unmatched. CDR1 is SGHNT and CDR2 is YENEEA in the germline V gene. CDR3 nucleotide sequence: TGTGCCAGCACCAAGGGACAGTTGGGAGAGACCCAGTACTTC. Translating gives CASTKGQLGETQYF. Using reference TRBV11-3 and TRBJ2-5 for the parts outside the CDR3, the full variable domain is EAGVVQSPRYKIIEKKQPVAFWCNPISGHNTLYWYLQNLGQGPELLIRYENEEAVDDSQLPKDRFSAERLKGVDSTLKIQPAELGDSAVYLCASTKGQLGETQYFGPGTRLLVL.

This clone has just one count. This rearrangement joins TRBV3-1 (or the pseudogene TRBV3-2) to TRBJ2-7; weak D call: TRBD1 (6 bases). Germline V gene sequence: CDR1 LGHDT, CDR2 YNNKEL (reference sequence). CDR3 size: 14 residues. With 4 bases removed from V and 0 bases from J, the gap between germline ends came to 10 bases. The CDR3 spells CASSLEGGSYEQYF. Written as DNA, the CDR3 is TGTGCCAGCAGCCTAGAAGGGGGCTCCTACGAGCAGTACTTC.